The entry below gives a single T cell receptor (beta chain) sequence along with its context. In the original analysis: For nucleated cells, counts were estimated from reference gene primer amplification. TCRdb keeps only in-frame clones here, not all; method: immunoSEQ multiplex PCR. The DNA was the basis for D and trimming; V, J and clone size are from that table. The sample has around 170,000 clones, roughly 88% seen once; the top ten hold 8% to 10%. The data are from a study of blood T cell repertoires in COVID-19. Study members were between roughly 18 and 100 years old and lived in over 20 US regions. V gave up 4 bases and J gave up 2 bases, with 14 bases separating them. CDR1 GTSNPN and CDR2 SVGIG come from the germline V gene (reference sequence). This CDR3 comprises 14 residues.

This chain connects TRBV30 to TRBJ1-2; D is possibly TRBD1 (6 bases). The specimen was PBMCs or T cells enriched from blood (not recorded which). The sequence came from a woman between 25 and 40 years old who had recovered from COVID-19. The CDR3 nucleotides read TGTGCCTGGACCCCGGACAGAGCGAACTATGGCTACACCTTC. Protein sequence: CAWTPDRANYGYTF.